This is a list of T cell receptor beta chains from one sample in a study of graft-versus-host responses after intestinal transplantation. Sequenced by immunoSEQ multiplex PCR; TCRdb stores in-frame clones only, minus some. The table includes roughly 45,000 clones, about 95% detected once. The input for sequencing was PBMCs, taken about 350 days after intestinal transplant. The origin of the receptors is a human patient who received an intestinal transplant, so some T cells may come from the graft donor. Each CDR3 is given with its conserved first and last residue. The order of the fields is V gene, D gene, J gene, CDR3 length, clone size, CDR3 DNA, CDR3 protein. D genes are given only for firm matches. A row's size may be missing; if present it is once, few, many or a size class.

>TRBV13|.|TRBJ1-3|11|.
TGTGCCAGCAGCTTAGGGAACACCATATATTTT
CASSLGNTIYF
>TRBV6-5|.|TRBJ1-2|13|.
TGTGCCAGCACCCCAGACAGTACCCGCGGCTACACCTTC
CASTPDSTRGYTF
>TRBV11-2|.|TRBJ1-4|12|.
TGTGCCAGCAGCTTAGTGGGAGGGGGTCAGTTTTTT
CASSLVGGGQFF
>TRBV6-1|.|TRBJ2-7|13|.
TGTGCCAGCAGTGGGACAGTCACCTACGAGCAGTACTTC
CASSGTVTYEQYF
>TRBV28|.|TRBJ2-3|14|.
TGTGCCAGCAGTTTAATCGATAGCACAGATACGCAGTATTTT
CASSLIDSTDTQYF
>TRBV27|.|TRBJ1-3|15|.
TGTGCCAGCAGTTTATTGTGGGGCTCTGGAAACACCATATATTTT
CASSLLWGSGNTIYF
>TRBV7-2|TRBD2|TRBJ2-5|15|once
TGTGCCAGCAGCTCTCGAACTAGCGGGAGTGGGACCCAGTACTTC
CASSSRTSGSGTQYF
>TRBV19|.|TRBJ2-7|13|.
TGTGCCAGTAGTCCACTTGGCGGGATGGAGCAGTACTTC
CASSPLGGMEQYF
>TRBV29-1|.|TRBJ1-5|13|.
TGCAGCGTGCGCCGGGGAGATAATCAGCCCCAGCATTTT
CSVRRGDNQPQHF
>TRBV2|TRBD1|TRBJ1-1|14|.
TGTGCCAGCAGTCAACAGGGGGCGGACACTGAAGCTTTCTTT
CASSQQGADTEAFF
>TRBV9|TRBD2|TRBJ2-1|15|.
TGTGCCAGCAGCGTAGCTGGGGTAGCGGGGAATGAGCAGTTCTTC
CASSVAGVAGNEQFF
>TRBV27|TRBD1|TRBJ1-2|15|.
TGTGCCAGCAGTCGACGGGAGGGGACAGACTATGGCTACACCTTC
CASSRREGTDYGYTF
>TRBV5-1|.|TRBJ2-4|14|.
TGCGCCAGCAGCTTGGCCGGGGGATGGGACATTCAGTACTTC
CASSLAGGWDIQYF
>TRBV9|.|TRBJ2-1|14|.
TGTGCCAGCAGCGTAGAAGGTAGGGGGGGTGAGCAGTTCTTC
CASSVEGRGGEQFF
>TRBV5-1|.|TRBJ2-7|14|.
TGCGCCAGCAGCCTTCGCGAGGGCCGAAGGGAGCAGTACTTC
CASSLREGRREQYF
>TRBV27|.|TRBJ1-4|17|.
TGTGCCAGCAGTTTAGACCGGAGAGAGGAGTTAAATGAAAAGCTGTTTTTT
CASSLDRREELNEKLFF
>TRBV5-1|.|TRBJ2-3|16|.
TGCGCCAGCAGCTTGGCAGGAATACCAGACACAGATACGCAGTATTTT
CASSLAGIPDTDTQYF
>TRBV18|.|TRBJ1-2|13|.
TGTGCCAGCTCACCTGGGGCAGACTATGGCTACACCTTC
CASSPGADYGYTF
>TRBV7-9|.|TRBJ2-2|15|.
TGTGCCAGCAGCTTACCTACCGAGGGTACCGGGGAGCTGTTTTTT
CASSLPTEGTGELFF
>TRBV9|.|TRBJ2-3|14|.
TGTGCCAGCAGCGTAGTGTCGGGCCCAGATACGCAGTATTTT
CASSVVSGPDTQYF
>TRBV10-1|.|TRBJ2-3|14|.
TGCGCCAGCAAGGCTTCACCGGATTCAGATACGCAGTATTTT
CASKASPDSDTQYF
>TRBV27|.|TRBJ2-7|13|.
TGTGCCAACAGTTTCAAGGGTAGGTACGAGCAGTACTTC
CANSFKGRYEQYF
>TRBV19|TRBD1|TRBJ2-7|14|.
TGTGCCAGTACCCCGGGGACAGGAACCTACGAGCAGTACTTC
CASTPGTGTYEQYF
>TRBV12-2|.|TRBJ2-1|17|.
TGTGCAAGTCGCCCGCGGACTAGCGGGAGGGAAGGTAATGAGCAGTTCTTC
CASRPRTSGREGNEQFF
>TRBV15|.|TRBJ2-7|14|few
TGTGCCACCAGCAGAGAAGGAGACGCTTACGGGCAGTACTTC
CATSREGDAYGQYF
>TRBV6-5|.|TRBJ2-2|14|.
TGTGCCAGCAGTTACTCACAGGGCACCGGGGAGCTGTTTTTT
CASSYSQGTGELFF
>TRBV28|TRBD2|TRBJ2-7|14|.
TGTGCCAGCAAACCCTCGGGACTAGCCTACGAGCAGTACTTC
CASKPSGLAYEQYF
>TRBV5-3|.|TRBJ2-5|15|.
TGTGCCAGAAGTTCCGCGGGACCGCTCCAAGAGACCCAGTACTTC
CARSSAGPLQETQYF
>TRBV9|TRBD2|TRBJ2-7|15|.
TGTGCCAGCAGCGTAGAAGGACTAGCGGGGGGCGAGCAGTACTTC
CASSVEGLAGGEQYF
>TRBV28|.|TRBJ1-5|14|.
TGTGCCAGCAGCCCTTTAGAATGGGGTCAGCCCCAGCATTTT
CASSPLEWGQPQHF
>TRBV7-2|.|TRBJ1-4|16|.
TGTGCCAGCAGCTCTCCTACGACTGCAACTAATGAAAAACTGTTTTTT
CASSSPTTATNEKLFF
>TRBV7-6|.|TRBJ2-5|15|once
TGTGCCAGCAGCCCAGGGGTCCCCCAAACCGGGGCCCAGTACTTC
CASSPGVPQTGAQYF
>TRBV2|.|TRBJ2-5|15|.
TGTGCCAGCAGTGATACGGCTCCCTGGGGGGAGACCCAGTACTTC
CASSDTAPWGETQYF
>TRBV7-9|.|TRBJ2-7|14|once
TGTGCCAGCAGCTTGACCGGGACGGTCTACGAGCAGTACTTC
CASSLTGTVYEQYF
>TRBV6-5|.|TRBJ1-5|15|.
TGTGCCACAGCTGTACGGGAGAATAGCAATCAGCCCCAGCATTTT
CATAVRENSNQPQHF
>TRBV10-3|.|TRBJ2-2|16|once
TGTGCCATCAGTGAGTCTCGACTAGAATCCACCGGGGAGCTGTTTTTT
CAISESRLESTGELFF
>TRBV2|TRBD2|TRBJ2-5|17|.
TGTGCCACCGCCATTGAAGGACTAGCGGGGGGCACAGAGACCCAGTACTTC
CATAIEGLAGGTETQYF
>TRBV15|.|TRBJ1-4|14|.
TGTGCCACCAGCAGGAAGGACAGTAATGAAAAACTGTTTTTT
CATSRKDSNEKLFF
>TRBV7-7|.|TRBJ2-5|14|.
TGTGCCAGCAGCTTAGAGACAGGAGGGAAGACCCAGTACTTC
CASSLETGGKTQYF
>TRBV9|TRBD1|TRBJ2-2|16|.
TGTGCCAGCAGCGATACGGCAGGGGGCCGCACCGGGGAGCTGTTTTTT
CASSDTAGGRTGELFF
>TRBV2|.|TRBJ2-7|12|.
TGTGCCAGCAGATGGGACTCCTACGAGCAGTACTTC
CASRWDSYEQYF
>TRBV6-5|.|TRBJ1-2|15|once
TGTGCCAGCAGTTACTCTCTGAGGCAGGGCAACGGCTACACCTTC
CASSYSLRQGNGYTF
>TRBV30|TRBD1|TRBJ2-7|15|once
TGTGCCTGGGACTCGGCCGGGACAGGGGGCGTCGAGCAGTACTTC
CAWDSAGTGGVEQYF
>TRBV27|.|TRBJ1-6|18|.
TGTGCCAGCAGTTCGGATCCCGGACCCGGGAGGGGTAATTCACCCCTCCACTTT
CASSSDPGPGRGNSPLHF
>TRBV6-1|TRBD2|TRBJ2-1|17|.
TGTGCCAGCAGTGAGATGCTCGGGACTAGCGGGAGAAATGAGCAGTTCTTC
CASSEMLGTSGRNEQFF
>TRBV10-3|TRBD2|TRBJ2-5|15|.
TGTGCCATCAGTGAGAGAGCGGGGCCTAGAGAGACCCAGTACTTC
CAISERAGPRETQYF
>TRBV19|TRBD1|TRBJ1-1|15|.
TGTGCCAGTAGCCCATCGCAGGGGGGGAACACTGAAGCTTTCTTT
CASSPSQGGNTEAFF
>TRBV6-5|.|TRBJ2-1|11|.
TGTACCAGCAGTTGGGGGGATGAGCAGTTCTTC
CTSSWGDEQFF
>TRBV6-5|.|TRBJ2-4|14|.
TGTGCCAGCAGTTACCGAGGGTTCCAAAACATTCAGTACTTC
CASSYRGFQNIQYF
>TRBV27|TRBD1|TRBJ1-1|13|.
TGTGCCAGCAGTTGGGGACAGAGCACTGAAGCTTTCTTT
CASSWGQSTEAFF
>TRBV13|.|TRBJ1-2|16|.
TGTGCCAGCAGCCCCGGGCGACTAGGGGGGTCCTATGGCTACACCTTC
CASSPGRLGGSYGYTF
>TRBV6-1|TRBD2|TRBJ2-3|16|.
TGTGCCAGCAGTGGCCAGACTAGCGGGACTCAAGATACGCAGTATTTT
CASSGQTSGTQDTQYF
>TRBV19|.|TRBJ1-4|17|once
TGTGCCAGTAGTATGTTTTTGTCGAAGGACAGAGGTGAAAAACTGTTTTTT
CASSMFLSKDRGEKLFF
>TRBV6-5|.|TRBJ1-6|16|.
TGTGCCAGCAGTTACTCGATGTGGGGGGGAAATTCACCCCTCCACTTT
CASSYSMWGGNSPLHF
>TRBV27|.|TRBJ2-1|17|once
TGTGCCAGCAGTTTACCCCCGGGACATATCCCCTACAATGAGCAGTTCTTC
CASSLPPGHIPYNEQFF
>TRBV28|.|TRBJ2-5|15|.
TGTGCCAGCAGGCAGCAAACAGGGTCCGGAGAGACCCAGTACTTC
CASRQQTGSGETQYF
>TRBV30|.|TRBJ1-2|14|.
TGTGCCTGGAGTAGGCAGTACTTCCACTATGGCTACACCTTC
CAWSRQYFHYGYTF
>TRBV5-1|.|TRBJ2-3|18|.
TGCGCCAGCAGCCCTTTCGGGCCCCGGCCCCTTACCACAGATACGCAGTATTTT
CASSPFGPRPLTTDTQYF
>TRBV6-1|.|TRBJ1-6|16|.
TGTGCCAGCAGTGAGTCAGGGTGGGCCGATAATTCACCCCTCCACTTT
CASSESGWADNSPLHF
>TRBV5-1|.|TRBJ1-3|15|.
TGCGCCAGCAGCTTGGATAGGGGGGCGAACAACACCATATATTTT
CASSLDRGANNTIYF